The text below deals with one T cell receptor beta chain. A much larger clone differs from this one at a single base, so this may be a read error. Using a J-beta primer mix together with a sample-barcoded 5' primer, a second PCR was run for roughly 6 to 12 cycles. Carrying 12 random nucleotides, a template-switch adaptor labeled each individual cDNA molecule. TCRdb reprocessed the 5' RACE reads via MiXCR and lists one record per CDR3 protein. The sample shows 500,000 to 700,000 distinct CDR3 sequences, about 30% of them seen only once. The sample comes from a study of blood T cells in healthy people across ages. Turning to the study itself: Template-switching capture recovered about one barcoded beta molecule per two T cells.

Investigators took around 10 milliliters of peripheral blood from every donor. Researchers report isolating at least 6 million PBMCs per sample. Germline V gives CDR1 SGHTA, CDR2 FQGNSA. CDR3 size: 13 residues. The specimen sequenced was blood. This receptor was obtained from a woman of 80 years or more in good health. V is TRBV7-2 and J is TRBJ2-2; the D gene is possibly TRBD2 (6 bases). The CDR3 nucleotides are TGTGCCAGCAGCTTAGACCGGGGCGGGGAGCGGTTTTTT. This sequence encodes CASSLDRGGERFF.